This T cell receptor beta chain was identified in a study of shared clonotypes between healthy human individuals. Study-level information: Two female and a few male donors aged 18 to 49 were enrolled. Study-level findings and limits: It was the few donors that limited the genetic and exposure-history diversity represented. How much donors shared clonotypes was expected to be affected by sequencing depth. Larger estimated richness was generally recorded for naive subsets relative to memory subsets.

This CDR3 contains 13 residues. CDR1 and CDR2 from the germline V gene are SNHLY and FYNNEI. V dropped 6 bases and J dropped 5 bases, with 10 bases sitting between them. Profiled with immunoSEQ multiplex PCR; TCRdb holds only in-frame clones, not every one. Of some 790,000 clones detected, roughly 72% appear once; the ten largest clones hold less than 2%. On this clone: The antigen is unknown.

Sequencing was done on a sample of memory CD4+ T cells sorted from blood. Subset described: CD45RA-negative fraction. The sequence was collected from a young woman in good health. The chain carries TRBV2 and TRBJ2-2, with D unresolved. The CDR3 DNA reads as TGTGCCAGCAGGGTCGATTTGACCGGGGAGCTGTTTTTT. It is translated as CASRVDLTGELFF. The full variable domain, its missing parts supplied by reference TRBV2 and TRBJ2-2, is EPEVTQTPSHQVTQMGQEVILRCVPISNHLYFYWYRQILGQKVEFLVSFYNNEISEKSEIFDDQFSVERPDGSNFTLKIRSTKLEDSAMYFCASRVDLTGELFFGEGSRLTVL.